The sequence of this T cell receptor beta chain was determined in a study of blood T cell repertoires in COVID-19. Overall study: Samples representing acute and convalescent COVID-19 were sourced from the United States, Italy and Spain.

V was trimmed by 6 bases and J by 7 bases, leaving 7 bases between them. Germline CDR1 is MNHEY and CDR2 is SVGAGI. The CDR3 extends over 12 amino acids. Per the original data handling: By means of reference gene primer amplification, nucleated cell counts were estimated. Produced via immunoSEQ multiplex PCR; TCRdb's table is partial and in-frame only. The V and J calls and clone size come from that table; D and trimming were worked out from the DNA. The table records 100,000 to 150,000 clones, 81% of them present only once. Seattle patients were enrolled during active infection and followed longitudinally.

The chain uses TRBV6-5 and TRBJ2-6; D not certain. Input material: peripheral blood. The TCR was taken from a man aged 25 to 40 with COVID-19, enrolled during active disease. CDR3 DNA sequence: TGTGCCAGCAGCAACTACGCCAACGTCCTGACTTTC. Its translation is CASSNYANVLTF.